Listed below are T cell receptor beta chains from one sample, sequenced in a study of blood T cell repertoires in COVID-19. Method: immunoSEQ multiplex PCR; TCRdb's copy keeps in-frame clones and lacks some. Among approximately 150,000 clones listed, about 81% were seen once. The source material was peripheral blood. The receptors originated from a man aged 55-75 years with active or convalescent COVID-19. Both conserved end residues are part of each CDR3. D genes are given only for firm matches. Only some rows state a clone size, as once, few, many or a class for expanded clones.

J gene: TRBJ1-4
V gene: TRBV19
D gene: TRBD1
clone size: -
CDR3 DNA: TGTGCCAGTAACCCGGACAGGGGATCTGAAAAACTGTTTTTT
CDR3 protein: CASNPDRGSEKLFF

J gene: TRBJ1-2
V gene: TRBV6-1
D gene: TRBD1
clone size: few
CDR3 DNA: TGTGCCAGCAGTGAACAAGCACGGCAGGGGGCAGGCTATGGCTACACCTTC
CDR3 protein: CASSEQARQGAGYGYTF

J gene: TRBJ2-3
V gene: TRBV18
D gene: -
clone size: few
CDR3 DNA: TGTGCCAGCTCACCAACGACGGGCCCGGGCTCAGGGTTCAAGCGAGGCACAGATACGCAGTATTTT
CDR3 protein: CASSPTTGPGSGFKRGTDTQYF

J gene: TRBJ2-7
V gene: TRBV14
D gene: -
clone size: few
CDR3 DNA: TGTGCCAGCAGCCAGACCAACCGGGAGTACGAGCAGTACTTC
CDR3 protein: CASSQTNREYEQYF

J gene: TRBJ2-1
V gene: TRBV9
D gene: TRBD2
clone size: few
CDR3 DNA: TGTGCCAGCAGCGTAGCTGGGACTACCTACAATGAGCAGTTCTTC
CDR3 protein: CASSVAGTTYNEQFF

J gene: TRBJ2-2
V gene: TRBV11-1
D gene: TRBD2
clone size: -
CDR3 DNA: TGTGCCAGCAGCTTAGGGCGGGAGCTTAAAGGGGAGCTGTTTTTT
CDR3 protein: CASSLGRELKGELFF

J gene: TRBJ2-7
V gene: TRBV27
D gene: -
clone size: -
CDR3 DNA: TGTGCCAGCAGTTTCACCTCCACTTCGTACGAGCAGTACTTC
CDR3 protein: CASSFTSTSYEQYF

J gene: TRBJ1-5
V gene: TRBV6-5
D gene: -
clone size: -
CDR3 DNA: TGTGCCAGCCGAGGGACACACCTTAGCAATCAGCCCCAGCATTTT
CDR3 protein: CASRGTHLSNQPQHF

J gene: TRBJ1-1
V gene: TRBV6-5
D gene: TRBD1
clone size: -
CDR3 DNA: TGTGCCAGCAGGTCCGGGACAGCGAACACTGAAGCTTTCTTT
CDR3 protein: CASRSGTANTEAFF

J gene: TRBJ2-5
V gene: TRBV11-2
D gene: -
clone size: -
CDR3 DNA: TGTGCCAGCAGCTTAGAACTAGCTGGAAAGACCCAGTACTTC
CDR3 protein: CASSLELAGKTQYF

J gene: TRBJ1-5
V gene: TRBV2
D gene: -
clone size: -
CDR3 DNA: TGTGCCAGCAGTGAACGGCCGGGGGATGCGCATTTT
CDR3 protein: CASSERPGDAHF

J gene: TRBJ2-7
V gene: TRBV28
D gene: TRBD1
clone size: -
CDR3 DNA: TGTGCCAGCAGTGTTGGACAGGGGGGATACGAGCAGTACTTC
CDR3 protein: CASSVGQGGYEQYF

J gene: TRBJ2-5
V gene: TRBV29-1
D gene: TRBD2
clone size: few
CDR3 DNA: TGCAGCGGTCGCCAGCGGGGCCACCAAGAGACCCAGTACTTC
CDR3 protein: CSGRQRGHQETQYF

J gene: TRBJ1-4
V gene: TRBV28
D gene: TRBD1
clone size: -
CDR3 DNA: TGTGCCAGCAGTTCAGGGGGTTTCCATGAAAAACTGTTTTTT
CDR3 protein: CASSSGGFHEKLFF

J gene: TRBJ2-2
V gene: TRBV9
D gene: TRBD2
clone size: -
CDR3 DNA: TGTGCCAGCAGCGGAAGGACTAGCGGGAGGTCCGGCGGGGAGCTGTTTTTT
CDR3 protein: CASSGRTSGRSGGELFF

J gene: TRBJ2-3
V gene: TRBV9
D gene: TRBD1
clone size: -
CDR3 DNA: TGTGCCAGCAGCACCCTGACAGGGGCCACAGATACGCAGTATTTT
CDR3 protein: CASSTLTGATDTQYF

J gene: TRBJ2-3
V gene: TRBV6-2/TRBV6-3
D gene: -
clone size: -
CDR3 DNA: TGTGCCAGCAGCCCTGGTAGTCGAGGAACTTCTAGCACAGATACGCAGTATTTT
CDR3 protein: CASSPGSRGTSSTDTQYF

J gene: TRBJ2-3
V gene: TRBV18
D gene: TRBD2
clone size: -
CDR3 DNA: TGTGCCAGCTCACCCGGGCTAGCGGGGGGAGATACGCAGTATTTT
CDR3 protein: CASSPGLAGGDTQYF

J gene: TRBJ2-3
V gene: TRBV7-9
D gene: TRBD2
clone size: -
CDR3 DNA: TGTGCCAGCAGCTTACGTAGCGGGGGTTATACGCAGTATTTT
CDR3 protein: CASSLRSGGYTQYF

J gene: TRBJ2-1
V gene: TRBV24-1
D gene: -
clone size: -
CDR3 DNA: TGTGCCACCAGTGATATGCAGACTAGCTCCTACAATGAGCAGTTCTTC
CDR3 protein: CATSDMQTSSYNEQFF

J gene: TRBJ1-3
V gene: TRBV5-4
D gene: -
clone size: -
CDR3 DNA: TGTGCCAGCAGCTTCGGTTCAGGGGTCGGAAACACCATATATTTT
CDR3 protein: CASSFGSGVGNTIYF

J gene: TRBJ2-2
V gene: TRBV13
D gene: TRBD2
clone size: -
CDR3 DNA: TGTGCCAGCAGGCCAACCGGGACTAGGGACGGGGAGCTGTTTTTT
CDR3 protein: CASRPTGTRDGELFF

J gene: TRBJ2-1
V gene: TRBV10-1
D gene: TRBD2
clone size: -
CDR3 DNA: TGCGCCAGCAGTGACCCTAGGAGTAGCGGGAGCGATAATGAGCAGTTCTTC
CDR3 protein: CASSDPRSSGSDNEQFF

J gene: TRBJ2-5
V gene: TRBV7-8
D gene: TRBD2
clone size: -
CDR3 DNA: TGTGCCAGCAGCTTAGCTTTAGCGGGGGGTCCCTGGGGGACCCAGTACTTC
CDR3 protein: CASSLALAGGPWGTQYF

J gene: TRBJ2-6
V gene: TRBV11-2
D gene: TRBD1
clone size: -
CDR3 DNA: TGTGCCAGCAGGGACAGGGTCTCTCTCTCCGGGGCCAACGTCCTGACTTTC
CDR3 protein: CASRDRVSLSGANVLTF

J gene: TRBJ2-2
V gene: TRBV5-1
D gene: TRBD1
clone size: -
CDR3 DNA: TGCGCCAGCAGCCCTGGATGGACAGGGGTCACCGGGGAGCTGTTTTTT
CDR3 protein: CASSPGWTGVTGELFF

J gene: TRBJ2-2
V gene: TRBV5-1
D gene: TRBD1
clone size: few
CDR3 DNA: TGCGCCAGCAGCTTGGGGACAGGGCTGGGGGTCACCGGGGAGCTGTTTTTT
CDR3 protein: CASSLGTGLGVTGELFF

J gene: TRBJ2-3
V gene: TRBV28
D gene: TRBD2
clone size: few
CDR3 DNA: TGTGCCAGCAGTTTCCCTGGAGCGGGGAGCACAGATACGCAGTATTTT
CDR3 protein: CASSFPGAGSTDTQYF

J gene: TRBJ2-3
V gene: TRBV5-1
D gene: -
clone size: -
CDR3 DNA: TGCGCCAGCAGCTTGGATGGGCGGGGTGGCACAGATACGCAGTATTTT
CDR3 protein: CASSLDGRGGTDTQYF

J gene: TRBJ2-3
V gene: TRBV19
D gene: TRBD2
clone size: -
CDR3 DNA: TGTGCCAGTAGTATAGCGGGGGGGTCAATTGATACGCAGTATTTT
CDR3 protein: CASSIAGGSIDTQYF

J gene: TRBJ2-3
V gene: TRBV5-4
D gene: -
clone size: -
CDR3 DNA: TGTGCCAGCAGCTTCTCGGGTTTCTGGTTGGCAGATACGCAGTATTTT
CDR3 protein: CASSFSGFWLADTQYF

J gene: TRBJ2-5
V gene: TRBV7-9
D gene: TRBD2
clone size: -
CDR3 DNA: TGTGCCAGCAGCCTGGGGCCCCCGACGGGACTAGCGACCTGGGAGACCCAGTACTTC
CDR3 protein: CASSLGPPTGLATWETQYF

J gene: TRBJ2-2
V gene: TRBV5-4
D gene: TRBD1
clone size: -
CDR3 DNA: TGTGCCAGCAGCGCCCGACAGGGGGCGAGCACCGGGGAGCTGTTTTTT
CDR3 protein: CASSARQGASTGELFF

J gene: TRBJ2-3
V gene: TRBV7-6
D gene: TRBD2
clone size: -
CDR3 DNA: TGTGCCAGCAGCTTGGGGACTAGCGGGACCACAGATACGCAGTATTTT
CDR3 protein: CASSLGTSGTTDTQYF

J gene: TRBJ1-1
V gene: TRBV6-4
D gene: -
clone size: -
CDR3 DNA: TGTGCCAGTGGAGAAAACACTGAAGCTTTCTTT
CDR3 protein: CASGENTEAFF

J gene: TRBJ2-7
V gene: TRBV25-1
D gene: -
clone size: -
CDR3 DNA: TGTGCCAGCGGGCAGGGCCCCTACGAGCAGTACTTC
CDR3 protein: CASGQGPYEQYF

J gene: TRBJ1-4
V gene: TRBV28
D gene: -
clone size: -
CDR3 DNA: TGTGCCAGCAGTCCAACAGGGAACACTAATGAAAAACTGTTTTTT
CDR3 protein: CASSPTGNTNEKLFF

J gene: TRBJ1-2
V gene: TRBV24-1
D gene: -
clone size: few
CDR3 DNA: TGTGCCACCAGTGATTTGCAACGGGGAGGGGGCTACACCTTC
CDR3 protein: CATSDLQRGGGYTF

J gene: TRBJ2-5
V gene: TRBV14
D gene: -
clone size: -
CDR3 DNA: TGTGCCAGCAGCCAAGAGGTCAGGCCTGGGGCAGAGACCCAGTACTTC
CDR3 protein: CASSQEVRPGAETQYF

J gene: TRBJ2-2
V gene: TRBV7-2
D gene: TRBD2
clone size: once
CDR3 DNA: TGTGCCAGCAGCTTAGCGCGGGGGTACACCGGGGAGCTGTTTTTT
CDR3 protein: CASSLARGYTGELFF

J gene: TRBJ1-5
V gene: TRBV7-2
D gene: TRBD1
clone size: -
CDR3 DNA: TGTGCCAGCAGCCTCGGACAGGGCAATCAGCCCCAGCATTTT
CDR3 protein: CASSLGQGNQPQHF

J gene: TRBJ1-2
V gene: TRBV4-1
D gene: TRBD1
clone size: -
CDR3 DNA: TGCGCCAGCAGCCAACCCTTGGGTCCAACAGGGGCCGTAGGGGTTAACTATGGCTACACCTTC
CDR3 protein: CASSQPLGPTGAVGVNYGYTF

J gene: TRBJ1-1
V gene: TRBV4-2
D gene: -
clone size: -
CDR3 DNA: TGTGCCAGCAGCCAACGGACAACAGGGAGCACTGAAGCTTTCTTT
CDR3 protein: CASSQRTTGSTEAFF

J gene: TRBJ2-7
V gene: TRBV5-1
D gene: TRBD1
clone size: -
CDR3 DNA: TGCGCCAGCAGCTTACAAGGGGGCCGGGGCGAGCAGTACTTC
CDR3 protein: CASSLQGGRGEQYF

J gene: TRBJ2-5
V gene: TRBV7-6
D gene: TRBD2
clone size: few
CDR3 DNA: TGTGCCAGCAGCTTAGGGACTAGCAGAAAAGAGACCCAGTACTTC
CDR3 protein: CASSLGTSRKETQYF

J gene: TRBJ1-6
V gene: TRBV5-5
D gene: -
clone size: -
CDR3 DNA: TGTGCCAGCAGCTTGGGGCACAGGGTCCAAGGAACTCTCCACTTT
CDR3 protein: CASSLGHRVQGTLHF

J gene: TRBJ1-2
V gene: TRBV19
D gene: -
clone size: -
CDR3 DNA: TGTGCCAGTACCATTGGAGCCACCTATGGCTACACCTTC
CDR3 protein: CASTIGATYGYTF

J gene: TRBJ2-7
V gene: TRBV6-1
D gene: -
clone size: -
CDR3 DNA: TGTGCCAGCAGTGAGGAACGGGGGTACGAGCAGTACTTC
CDR3 protein: CASSEERGYEQYF

J gene: TRBJ2-3
V gene: TRBV7-2
D gene: -
clone size: -
CDR3 DNA: TGTGCCAGCTCTATGGACTCAACAAAAGATACGCAGTATTTT
CDR3 protein: CASSMDSTKDTQYF

J gene: TRBJ1-5
V gene: TRBV5-8
D gene: -
clone size: -
CDR3 DNA: TGTGCCAGCAGCTTAACGGGGACTAACAATCAGCCCCAGCATTTT
CDR3 protein: CASSLTGTNNQPQHF

J gene: TRBJ1-1
V gene: TRBV3-1/TRBV3-2
D gene: -
clone size: -
CDR3 DNA: TGTGCCAGCAGCCCATCGGACAGGAACACTGAAGCTTTCTTT
CDR3 protein: CASSPSDRNTEAFF

J gene: TRBJ2-1
V gene: TRBV5-1
D gene: TRBD2
clone size: -
CDR3 DNA: TGCGCCAGCACCACGGGGGGAGCTGGGAATGAGCAGTTCTTC
CDR3 protein: CASTTGGAGNEQFF

J gene: TRBJ1-2
V gene: TRBV18
D gene: -
clone size: -
CDR3 DNA: TGTGCCAGTTCAGACACAATCTATGGCTACACCTTC
CDR3 protein: CASSDTIYGYTF

J gene: TRBJ2-7
V gene: TRBV11-2
D gene: TRBD1
clone size: -
CDR3 DNA: TGTGCCAGCAGACCAACGGGGGGACAGGGTTACGAGCAGTACTTC
CDR3 protein: CASRPTGGQGYEQYF

J gene: TRBJ2-1
V gene: TRBV12-5
D gene: -
clone size: -
CDR3 DNA: TGTGCTAGTGGTTTGGTGGGGGGTGATGAGCAGTTCTTC
CDR3 protein: CASGLVGGDEQFF